This T cell receptor (beta chain) emerged from a study of shared clonotypes between healthy human individuals. Study-wide results and limits: Since donors were few, the genetic and exposure-history diversity represented was limited.

A word on this clone: As yet, its antigen is unknown. At one end, the junction sequence differs from germline, possibly due to a read error.

As processed by the authors: Without quality scores, immunoSEQ junctional reads could not be filtered like full-length reads. Clones were sequenced by immunoSEQ multiplex PCR, and TCRdb holds only the in-frame ones, with some missing. The D gene and trimming were derived from the DNA, and the V and J assignments and clone size from that table. The sample includes hundreds of thousands of clones, around 80% of them seen just once. The CDR3 totals 15 residues. The germline V gene has CDR1 MNHNS and CDR2 SASEGT. V usage is TRBV6-1 and J usage is TRBJ1-1; 9 bases map to TRBD1. This receptor was taken from a woman aged 40-49 years in good health. Some clones in this sample may be carry-over from other donors' samples. The sample taken for sequencing was PBMCs. The CDR3 loop reads CANSAWTGALFEAFF. The DNA for the CDR3 is TGTGCCAACAGTGCGTGGACAGGGGCCCTGTTTGAAGCTTTCTTT.